These 3 T cell receptor beta chains were all obtained from the same sample, sequenced in a study of T-cell memory formation after mild COVID-19. TCRdb reprocessed the 5' RACE reads with MiXCR, giving one entry per CDR3 protein. Found here are 120,000 to 150,000 distinct CDR3 sequences, 6% to 7% of them singletons; the top ten hold around 2%. The sequencing input was PBMCs or a T cell subset sorted from them (not recorded which). The receptors shown here come from an adult woman who had mild COVID-19 (a few samples of this study predate the infection). Cell type and time point are not known.

This clonotype was observed at least ten times. This rearrangement joins TRBV29-1 to TRBJ2-7; D uncertain. Germline CDR1 reads SQVTM; CDR2 reads ANQGSEA. V lost 0 bases and J 2 bases, leaving 11 bases between the germline ends. The CDR3 extends over 14 amino acids. CDR3 region: CSVEDPGSTYEQYF. CDR3 DNA: TGCAGCGTTGAAGATCCTGGCAGCACCTACGAGCAGTACTTC.

This clonotype was seen a few times. This chain joins TRBV4-3 and TRBJ1-2; a possible D gene is TRBD1 (6 bases). The CDR3 spans 15 residues. The ends were cut back, 0 bases at V and 2 bases at J, with 10 bases in the middle. The germline V gene encodes CDR1 LGHNA and CDR2 YSLEER. The DNA of the CDR3 is TGCGCCAGCAGCCAAGACAGAAGGGGGAACTATGGCTACACCTTC. This sequence encodes CASSQDRRGNYGYTF.

This clonotype was picked up many times. The chain recombines TRBV7-2 with TRBJ2-3; no clear D. Germline CDR1 and CDR2: SGHTA and FQGNSA. The V gene lost 5 bases and the J gene lost 0 bases, with 9 bases spanning the gap. The CDR3 is 14 amino acids. Written as DNA, the CDR3 is TGTGCCAGCAGCACCCGCCGGAGCACAGATACGCAGTATTTT. Its protein product is CASSTRRSTDTQYF.